These 32 T cell receptor beta chains were all obtained from the same sample, sequenced in a study of T cell repertoires in ileal Crohn's disease. The time point denotes: neoterminal ileum biopsy at postoperative endoscopy, about 6 months after surgery. The table came from immunoSEQ multiplex PCR; TCRdb's copy has only in-frame clones and leaves some out. Among more than 8,500 clones listed, around 73% were seen once. The specimen sequenced was ileal tissue. Source of these receptors: an adult with Crohn's disease.

This chain connects TRBV30 to TRBJ2-4, with TRBD2 matching over 8 bases. Germline CDR1 GTSNPN, CDR2 SVGIG (reference sequence). Unmatched junction bases numbered 7, after V lost 8 bases and J lost 1 base. CDR3 length: 14 amino acids. CDR3 bases: TGTGCCGGGGGAGCGGGAGAGGCCAAAAACATTCAGTACTTC. As protein: CAGGAGEAKNIQYF.

This clone was detected only a few times. The chain carries TRBV28 and TRBJ2-7, with TRBD2 matching over 7 bases. Germline V gene sequence: CDR1 MDHEN, CDR2 SYDVKM. This CDR3 is 15 amino acids long. V lost 5 bases and J lost 3; bases outside the gene matches: 10. CDR3 sequence reads: CASSGRTGDYYEQYF. The CDR3 coding sequence is TGTGCCAGCAGTGGCCGGACGGGGGACTACTACGAGCAGTACTTC.

The chain combines TRBV6-1 with TRBJ2-1, with 10 nucleotides matching TRBD1. CDR3 length: 15 residues. Germline assignment: CDR1 MNHNS and CDR2 SASEGT. V lost 5 bases and J lost 5; bases outside the gene matches: 6. Here the CDR3 reads CASSFGQGVDNEQFF. Here the CDR3 DNA reads TGTGCCAGCAGTTTTGGACAGGGGGTTGACAATGAGCAGTTCTTC.

The CDR3 coding sequence is TGTGCCAGCAGGGGGTTCGTGGGGGGGAATGAGCAGTTCTTC. Translation gives CASRGFVGGNEQFF. The rearrangement links TRBV2 to TRBJ2-1; TRBD2 matches 7 bases. There are 14 residues in the CDR3. V dropped 6 bases and J dropped 7; count of bases not matched to a gene: 9. Looked up from germline, CDR1 is SNHLY and CDR2 is FYNNEI.

This rearrangement joins TRBV5-1 to TRBJ2-7, with a possible D match to TRBD2 (5 bases). This CDR3 spans 14 amino acids. The V end was cut by 0 bases, the J end by 5 bases, with 12 bases between. CDR1 is SGHRS, CDR2 YFSETQ, per germline. CDR3 sequence: CASSLAERAHEQYF. For the CDR3, the DNA is TGCGCCAGCAGCTTGGCCGAGAGGGCCCACGAGCAGTACTTC.

V gene TRBV7-2 combines with J gene TRBJ1-2, with TRBD1 matching over 7 bases. The CDR3 runs to 15 residues. CDR1 and CDR2 from the germline V gene are SGHTA and FQGNSA. V lost 3 bases and J lost 0; bases outside the gene matches: 4. The CDR3: CASSFYRGPNYGYTF. DNA of the CDR3: TGTGCCAGCAGCTTTTACAGGGGCCCTAACTATGGCTACACCTTC.

The V and J genes are TRBV5-1 and TRBJ1-4; 9 bases are shared with TRBD1. The trim removed 3 bases at V and 1 base at J, leaving 10 bases unmatched. Germline loops: CDR1 SGHRS, CDR2 YFSETQ. The CDR3 consists of 18 residues. The CDR3 nucleotides are TGCGCCAGCAGCTACTCGACAGGGGGTCTGATAACTAATGAAAAACTGTTTTTT. It specifies CASSYSTGGLITNEKLFF.

This chain connects TRBV27 to TRBJ2-1; tentatively, D is TRBD2 (5 bases). Germline CDR1 MNHEY, CDR2 SMNVEV (reference sequence). The V gene lost 2 bases and the J gene lost 3 bases, with 20 bases spanning the gap. The CDR3 spans 18 residues. The CDR3 sequence: CASSLPPTKNDGYNEQFF. Here the CDR3 DNA reads TGTGCCAGCAGTTTACCGCCGACTAAAAACGACGGCTACAATGAGCAGTTCTTC.

The chain uses TRBV18 and TRBJ2-1; a possible D gene is TRBD2 (7 bases). Trimming pared 2 bases from V and 8 bases from J, leaving 22 bases between. The CDR3 has 17 amino acids. Germline V gene lookup returns CDR1 KGHSH and CDR2 LQKENI. Here the CDR3 reads CASSPSTRGAKIDEQFF. The CDR3 DNA reads TGTGCCAGCTCACCATCGACCCGGGGGGCCAAGATAGATGAGCAGTTCTTC.

This clone appeared once. The chain joins TRBV6-1 to TRBJ2-7; TRBD1 aligns across 11 bases. The junction had 4 bases not matched to a gene; V was cut back by 6 bases and J by 0 bases. Germline loops: CDR1 MNHNS, CDR2 SASEGT. The CDR3 contains 15 residues. The CDR3 sequence: CASRPGQGASYEQYF. As DNA, the CDR3 is TGTGCCAGCAGGCCAGGACAGGGGGCCTCCTACGAGCAGTACTTC.

The rearrangement links TRBV7-8 to TRBJ2-6; 8 nucleotides align to TRBD2. Looked up from germline, CDR1 is SGHVS and CDR2 is FQNEAQ. With V trimmed by 1 base and J by 0 bases, 5 bases remained unmatched. This CDR3 comprises 18 residues. CDR3 sequence reads: CASSLGAGGASGANVLTF. CDR3 DNA sequence: TGTGCCAGCAGCTTAGGGGCGGGGGGCGCCTCTGGGGCCAACGTCCTGACTTTC.

In this sample, this clone turned up once. This sequence joins TRBV4-1 and TRBJ2-1; 13 positions agree with TRBD2. The J segment lost 6 bases and the V segment lost 5 bases, leaving 10 bases of the junction unmatched. From germline, CDR1 is MGHRA and CDR2 YSYEKL. The CDR3 spans 17 residues. DNA of the CDR3: TGCGCCAGCAGCAAACCCTCCCGACTAGCGGGAGGCAATGAGCAGTTCTTC. Its protein product is CASSKPSRLAGGNEQFF.

The rearrangement joins TRBV19 to TRBJ2-2; possibly TRBD1 for D (6 bases). Germline loops: CDR1 LNHDA, CDR2 SQIVND (reference sequence). This CDR3 contains 16 residues. V lost 5 bases and J lost 0, with 13 bases in between. The chain's CDR3 is CASSPTGHANTGELFF. As DNA, the CDR3 is TGTGCCAGTAGTCCCACAGGGCACGCGAACACCGGGGAGCTGTTTTTT.

V usage is TRBV7-6 and J usage is TRBJ2-6; 7 nucleotides match TRBD2. Looked up from germline, CDR1 is SGHVS and CDR2 is FNYEAQ. This CDR3 is 16 amino acids long. After removal of 0 bases from V and 1 base from J, the junction contained 0 bases not matched to a gene. CDR3 in DNA: TGTGCCAGCAGCTTAGCCGGGGGGTCTGGGGCCAACGTCCTGACTTTC. It is translated as CASSLAGGSGANVLTF.

This chain joins TRBV15 and TRBJ1-5; D is uncertain. Between the trimmed V and J ends, which lost 0 bases and 7 bases, there was a span of 13 bases. CDR3 size: 15 residues. Germline values: CDR1 LNHNV, CDR2 YYDKDF (reference sequence). The CDR3 reads CATSRDLQRGQPQHF. The DNA for the CDR3 is TGTGCCACCAGCAGAGATTTACAGCGCGGGCAGCCCCAGCATTTT.

The chain links TRBV28 to TRBJ2-7, with 7 bases aligning to TRBD2. The V gene end was trimmed by 5 bases and the J gene end by 2 bases; junction bases not matched to a gene: 6. The CDR3 sequence is 14 residues long. Germline CDR1 is MDHEN and CDR2 is SYDVKM. Here the CDR3 DNA reads TGTGCCAGCAGTCTAGCCGGGACTACCTACGAGCAGTACTTC. Translated: CASSLAGTTYEQYF.

The V call is TRBV7-2, the J call TRBJ1-2; maybe TRBD1 (6 bases). Trimming pared 4 bases from V and 6 bases from J, leaving 6 bases between. The CDR3 is 11 residues long. Germline V CDR1 and CDR2: SGHTA, FQGNSA. In DNA, the CDR3 is TGTGCCAGCAGCTCAGGGGATGGCTACACCTTC. Translated: CASSSGDGYTF.

This clone was seen a single time. This CDR3 is CASSPGLAGDTDTQYF. The CDR3 nucleotides read TGTGCCAGCAGCCCAGGACTAGCGGGGGACACAGATACGCAGTATTTT. The chain is built from TRBV7-2 and TRBJ2-3; 13 bases are a match to TRBD2. Germline V gives CDR1 SGHTA, CDR2 FQGNSA. The J segment lost 2 bases and the V segment lost 5 bases, leaving 4 bases of the junction unmatched. There are 16 residues in the CDR3.

This clone has just a few counts. The V and J genes are TRBV7-8 and TRBJ2-7, with 7 bases that match TRBD1. Germline V gene sequence: CDR1 SGHVS, CDR2 FQNEAQ. The length of the CDR3 is 14 residues. After removal of 5 bases from V and 6 bases from J, the junction contained 10 bases not matched to a gene. The CDR3 DNA reads as TGTGCCAGCAGCCCCGCCCCGGACAGGATCGAGCAGTACTTC. Its protein is CASSPAPDRIEQYF.

This clone has a single count. The genes are TRBV18 and TRBJ2-1, with a possible D match to TRBD2 (6 bases). CDR1 KGHSH and CDR2 LQKENI come from the germline V gene. V was clipped by 3 bases and J by 9 bases, with 12 bases between them. This CDR3 contains 13 residues. DNA of the CDR3: TGTGCCAGCTCACCGACTAGTAGTGCTGAGCAGTTCTTC. Its translation is CASSPTSSAEQFF.

The V and J genes are TRBV27 and TRBJ1-5, with 8 bases aligning to TRBD1. Germline values: CDR1 MNHEY, CDR2 SMNVEV (reference sequence). The CDR3 contains 17 residues. V lost 6 bases, J lost 2 bases, and 12 bases stayed unmatched. DNA for the CDR3: TGTGCCAGCAGATTAAAGGCAGGGGGCCTTCGCAATCAGCCCCAGCATTTT. Its protein is CASRLKAGGLRNQPQHF.

The V gene is TRBV5-1, the J gene TRBJ1-1; the match to TRBD1 covers 7 bases. The germline CDR1 and CDR2 sequences are SGHRS and YFSETQ. V dropped 0 bases and J dropped 9; count of bases not matched to a gene: 8. The CDR3 length is 14 residues. The CDR3 DNA is TGCGCCAGCAGCTTGGACAGGGGAGGAGGGCAAGCTTTCTTT. It translates to CASSLDRGGGQAFF.

This rearrangement joins TRBV28 to TRBJ2-3; TRBD2 aligns across 7 bases. The CDR3 covers 14 residues. The ends lost 6 bases at V and 5 bases at J; junction bases unmatched: 8. In germline, CDR1 is MDHEN, CDR2 SYDVKM. In nucleotides, the CDR3 is TGTGCCAGCAGGAAGGCGGGAGTAGGAGATACGCAGTATTTT. Its protein product is CASRKAGVGDTQYF.

V usage is TRBV7-3 and J usage is TRBJ2-1, with 9 bases matching TRBD2. From germline, CDR1 is SGHTA and CDR2 FQGTGA. This CDR3 is 16 amino acids long. Trimming cost V 4 bases and J 8 bases; bases outside gene matches: 12. This CDR3 reads CASSSQPGLAAHEQFF. Written as DNA, the CDR3 is TGTGCCAGCAGCTCGCAACCGGGACTAGCCGCCCATGAGCAGTTCTTC.

This chain joins TRBV5-4 and TRBJ2-7; 8 nucleotides align to TRBD2. The CDR3 loop spans 15 amino acids. V trimming: 4 bases; J trimming: 2 bases; junction bases outside the gene matches: 8. CDR1 is SGHNT and CDR2 is YYREEE in the germline V gene (reference sequence). This CDR3 reads CASSNRGGLPYEQYF. For the CDR3, the DNA is TGTGCCAGCAGCAACCGCGGGGGGCTCCCCTACGAGCAGTACTTC. Drawing the rest from reference TRBV5-4 and TRBJ2-7, the complete variable domain is ETGVTQSPTHLIKTRGQQVTLRCSSQSGHNTVSWYQQALGQGPQFIFQYYREEENGRGNFPPRFSGLQFPNYSSELNVNALELDDSALYLCASSNRGGLPYEQYFGPGTRLTVT.

V usage is TRBV18 and J usage is TRBJ2-2; a possible D gene is TRBD1 (5 bases). Germline V lookup: CDR1 KGHSH, CDR2 LQKENI. The V end lost 7 bases, the J end lost 1 base, and 10 bases lay between the germline ends. The CDR3 sequence is 14 residues long. The CDR3 sequence is CASFPGQNTGELFF. The CDR3 DNA reads as TGTGCCAGCTTTCCTGGACAGAACACCGGGGAGCTGTTTTTT.

The J gene is TRBJ2-3, the V gene TRBV19, with D possibly matching TRBD1 (5 bases). V lost 7 bases to trimming and J lost 7 bases, with 30 bases between them. Germline CDR1 and CDR2: LNHDA and SQIVND (reference sequence). The CDR3 runs to 18 residues. CDR3 in DNA: TGTGCCAGTACCAAAGGGGTCTCGTCGGGCCAGATAGGGAATACGCAGTATTTT. Translation gives CASTKGVSSGQIGNTQYF.

This clone was counted only a few times. The chain uses TRBV5-4 and TRBJ2-5; D is unclear. The closer fit of TRBJ2-7 to the DNA end suggests the J call may be wrong. Germline CDR1 SGHNT, CDR2 YYREEE (reference sequence). The CDR3 is 14 amino acids. CDR3 sequence reads: CASSLEGGDYEQYF. CDR3 in DNA: TGTGCCAGCAGCTTGGAAGGCGGTGACTACGAGCAGTACTTC.

This sequence joins TRBV5-1 and TRBJ1-6; D perhaps matches TRBD1 (6 bases). Germline V gene data show CDR1 as SGHRS and CDR2 as YFSETQ. The CDR3 spans 14 residues. The V end was cut by 9 bases, the J end by 8 bases, with 18 bases between. The CDR3 bases are TGCGCCATCAAACCTGGACAGCCCGATTCACCCCTCCACTTT. Amino acids: CAIKPGQPDSPLHF.

The chain carries TRBV5-1 and TRBJ2-3; maybe TRBD2 (6 bases). There are 12 residues in the CDR3. Trimming cost V 7 bases and J 2 bases, with 8 bases left between them. The germline gives CDR1 SGHRS, CDR2 YFSETQ. The CDR3 region has the DNA TGCGCCAGCCGGGAGAACACAGATACGCAGTATTTT. It codes for CASRENTDTQYF. The whole variable domain, remainder taken from reference TRBV5-1 and TRBJ2-3, is KAGVTQTPRYLIKTRGQQVTLSCSPISGHRSVSWYQQTPGQGLQFLFEYFSETQRNKGNFPGRFSGRQFSNSRSEMNVSTLELGDSALYLCASRENTDTQYFGPGTRLTVL.

The chain joins TRBV7-2 to TRBJ2-1; tentatively, D is TRBD2 (5 bases). Germline loops: CDR1 SGHTA, CDR2 FQGNSA. This CDR3 contains 15 residues. The V gene lost 1 base and the J gene lost 0 bases, with 7 bases spanning the gap. Here the CDR3 reads CASSLGGNSYNEQFF. The CDR3 DNA reads TGTGCCAGCAGCTTAGGAGGGAACTCCTACAATGAGCAGTTCTTC.

The chain combines TRBV29-1 with TRBJ1-1; D is perhaps TRBD1 (5 bases). Germline V gene data show CDR1 as SQVTM and CDR2 as ANQGSEA. Trimming stripped 7 bases from V and 0 bases from J, with 12 bases between. The CDR3 covers 13 residues. CDR3 DNA: TGCAGCGCCAGGGCCTCCATGAACACTGAAGCTTTCTTT. Protein product: CSARASMNTEAFF.